These 9 T cell receptor beta chains were all obtained from the same sample, sequenced in a study of control samples from healthy donors and cancer patients. Sequenced by immunoSEQ multiplex PCR; TCRdb stores in-frame clones only, minus some. Its listing shows 150,000 to 200,000 clones. Sample: blood. These receptor sequences come from a woman aged 30 to 39 in good health.

The chain joins TRBV6-5 to TRBJ2-7, with a weak D call TRBD1 (6 bases). V was cut by 7 bases and J by 0 bases, with 16 bases left in between. This CDR3 is built from 15 residues. From germline, CDR1 is MNHEY and CDR2 SVGAGI. CDR3 sequence: CASTRGQGFSYEQYF. The CDR3 coding sequence is TGTGCCAGCACTCGGGGTCAGGGGTTCTCCTACGAGCAGTACTTC.

Turning to this clone: Other nucleotide sequences in the sample specify the same CDR3. The chain's CDR3 is CASSLGQGNQPQHF. Here the CDR3 DNA reads TGTGCCAGCAGCCTGGGACAGGGCAATCAGCCCCAGCATTTT. This rearrangement joins TRBV7-2 to TRBJ1-5; 8 bases line up with TRBD1. The V gene's germline CDR1 is SGHTA and CDR2 FQGNSA. The CDR3 is 14 amino acids. Trimming at V came to 5 bases and at J to 2 bases, leaving 2 bases not matched to a gene.

This chain links TRBV5-4 with TRBJ1-4; D possibly corresponds to TRBD1 (5 bases). V was shortened by 0 bases and J by 5 bases, with 11 bases between the two germline ends. There are 15 residues in the CDR3. Germline V gene data show CDR1 as SGHNT and CDR2 as YYREEE (reference sequence). The CDR3 DNA follows: TGTGCCAGCAGCTTGGCCGGGGGGGGGAATGAAAAACTGTTTTTT. Its protein product is CASSLAGGGNEKLFF.

The J gene is TRBJ1-2, the V gene TRBV7-9; 7 nucleotides line up with TRBD1. With V trimmed by 5 bases and J by 5 bases, 5 bases remained unmatched. Germline CDR1 SEHNR, CDR2 FQNEAQ (reference sequence). This CDR3 is built from 13 residues. The CDR3 region is CASSPGQEYGYTF. For the CDR3, the DNA is TGTGCCAGCAGCCCAGGACAGGAATATGGCTACACCTTC.

The chain combines TRBV6-5 with TRBJ1-1; D remains ambiguous. Germline CDR1 is MNHEY and CDR2 is SVGAGI. The length of the CDR3 is 14 residues. Trimming took 2 bases from V and 4 from J, leaving 11 bases between them. CDR3 DNA: TGTGCCAGCAGTTACGTGAAGGGAATCACTGAAGCTTTCTTT. It codes for CASSYVKGITEAFF.

V and J are TRBV11-2 and TRBJ1-4; D unresolved. Germline CDR1 is SGHAT and CDR2 is FQNNGV. V lost 2 bases and J lost 5, with 12 bases in between. This CDR3 is built from 15 residues. CDR3 amino acids: CASSLLGTRNEKLFF. The CDR3 bases are TGTGCCAGCAGCTTATTAGGCACGCGAAATGAAAAACTGTTTTTT.

The chain's CDR3 is CASSTRTRYTF. The CDR3 bases are TGTGCCAGCAGCACCCGGACCCGCTACACCTTC. The chain has TRBV11-3 and TRBJ1-2; D call uncertain. The CDR3 loop spans 11 amino acids. Germline V gene sequence: CDR1 SGHNT, CDR2 YENEEA. V gave up 5 bases and J gave up 9 bases, with 10 bases separating them.

The chain couples TRBV2 to TRBJ1-4, with D tentatively TRBD1 (6 bases). The ends were cut back, 7 bases at V and 5 bases at J, with 14 bases in the middle. The CDR3 is 14 amino acids. Looked up from germline, CDR1 is SNHLY and CDR2 is FYNNEI. The CDR3 nucleotides are TGTGCCAGCACCACAGGGATGGGGAATGAAAAACTGTTTTTT. This translates into CASTTGMGNEKLFF.

The genes are TRBV15 and TRBJ1-3; tentative D call: TRBD1 (5 bases). V gave up 0 bases and J gave up 0 bases, with 15 bases separating them. Germline V gene data show CDR1 as LNHNV and CDR2 as YYDKDF (reference sequence). The CDR3 loop spans 18 amino acids. The DNA for the CDR3 is TGTGCCACCAGCAGAGATTTCAGGGTAGCGGTCTCTGGAAACACCATATATTTT. This sequence encodes CATSRDFRVAVSGNTIYF.